This T cell receptor (beta chain) was obtained from a study of shared clonotypes between healthy human individuals. Study-level information: CD4 naive cells filled three plates per donor, CD4 memory three, CD8 naive two and CD8 memory one. Study results and limitations: Sharing across a handful of donors was seen in roughly 5% of naive CD4 clonotypes. Despite large depth, rarefaction showed incomplete sorted-subset sequencing. Some clonotypes were shared by all four sorted-subset donors, while others were not shared. The non-shared ones had lower generation probabilities than the shared ones.

On this clone: The antigen is undetermined.

The table came from immunoSEQ multiplex PCR; TCRdb's copy has only in-frame clones and leaves some out. This sample has 750,000 to 1,000,000 clones, with more than 85% found just once. As defined, naive CD8 cells were CD45RO-negative and positively selected for CCR7, with terminally differentiated effector memory CD45RA+ cells excluded. The CDR3 runs 14 residues. With 3 bases removed from V and 5 bases from J, the gap between germline ends came to 14 bases. Germline CDR1 reads LNHDA; CDR2 reads SQIVND (reference sequence). This chain uses TRBV19 with TRBJ2-7; D possibly corresponds to TRBD1 (6 bases). The sequenced sample was naive CD8+ T cells sorted from blood. This TCR derives from a man in his thirties or forties in good health. CDR3 protein: CASSIGGLSHEQYF. DNA of the CDR3: TGTGCCAGTAGTATTGGGGGCCTCAGTCACGAGCAGTACTTC.